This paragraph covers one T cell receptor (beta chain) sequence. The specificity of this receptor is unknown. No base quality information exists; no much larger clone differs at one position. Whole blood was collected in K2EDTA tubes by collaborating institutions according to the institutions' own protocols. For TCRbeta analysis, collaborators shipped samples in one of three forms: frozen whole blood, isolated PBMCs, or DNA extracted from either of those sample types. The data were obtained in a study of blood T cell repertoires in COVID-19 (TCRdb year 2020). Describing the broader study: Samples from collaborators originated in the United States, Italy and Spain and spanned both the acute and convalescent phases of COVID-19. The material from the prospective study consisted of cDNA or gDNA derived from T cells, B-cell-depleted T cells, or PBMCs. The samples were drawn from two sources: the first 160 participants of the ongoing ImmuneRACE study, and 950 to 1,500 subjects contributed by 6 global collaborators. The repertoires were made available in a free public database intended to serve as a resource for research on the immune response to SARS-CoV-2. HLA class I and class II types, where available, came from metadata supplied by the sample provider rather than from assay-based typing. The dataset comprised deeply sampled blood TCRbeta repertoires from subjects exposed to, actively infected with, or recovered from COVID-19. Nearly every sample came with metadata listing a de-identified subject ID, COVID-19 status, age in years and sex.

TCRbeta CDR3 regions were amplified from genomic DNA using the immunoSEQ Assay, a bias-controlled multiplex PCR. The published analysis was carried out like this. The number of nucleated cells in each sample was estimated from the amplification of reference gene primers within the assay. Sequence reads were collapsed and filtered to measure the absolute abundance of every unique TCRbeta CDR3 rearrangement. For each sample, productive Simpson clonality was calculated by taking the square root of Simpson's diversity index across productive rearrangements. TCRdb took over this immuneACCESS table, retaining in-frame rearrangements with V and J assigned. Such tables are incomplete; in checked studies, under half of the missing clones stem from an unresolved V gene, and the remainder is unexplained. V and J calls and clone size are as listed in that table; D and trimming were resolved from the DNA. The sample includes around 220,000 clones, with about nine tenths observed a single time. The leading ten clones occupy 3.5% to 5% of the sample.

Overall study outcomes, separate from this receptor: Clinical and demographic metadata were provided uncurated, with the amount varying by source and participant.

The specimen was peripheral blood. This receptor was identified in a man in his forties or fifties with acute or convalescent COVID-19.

The DNA sequence is as follows: TGTGCCAGCAGCACAGGGACAGGGAGAGGGGGGAACACTGAAGCTTTCTTT. Its coded protein is CASSTGTGRGGNTEAFF. The V and J genes are TRBV9 and TRBJ1-1, with 9 middle bases fitting TRBD1. The germline V gene sets CDR1 to SGDLS and CDR2 to YYNGEE. For this chain, trimming is 4 bases at the V end and 1 base at the J end, and the number of junction bases without a gene match is 11. Reading from cysteine to phenylalanine, the CDR3 counts 17 amino acids. The only DNA kept is the CDR3, 51 bases in frame from the first base.